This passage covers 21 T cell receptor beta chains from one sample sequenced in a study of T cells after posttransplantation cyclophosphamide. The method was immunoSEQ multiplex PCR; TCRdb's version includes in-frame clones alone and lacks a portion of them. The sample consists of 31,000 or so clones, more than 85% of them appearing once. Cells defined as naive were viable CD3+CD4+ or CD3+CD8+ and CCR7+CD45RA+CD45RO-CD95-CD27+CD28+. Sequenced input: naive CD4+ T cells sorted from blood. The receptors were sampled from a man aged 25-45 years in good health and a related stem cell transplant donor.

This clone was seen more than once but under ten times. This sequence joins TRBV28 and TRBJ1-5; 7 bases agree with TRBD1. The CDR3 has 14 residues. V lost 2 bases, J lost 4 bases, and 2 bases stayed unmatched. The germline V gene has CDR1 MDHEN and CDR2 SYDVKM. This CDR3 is CASSLTGANQPQHF. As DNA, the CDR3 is TGTGCCAGCAGTTTAACAGGGGCTAATCAGCCCCAGCATTTT.

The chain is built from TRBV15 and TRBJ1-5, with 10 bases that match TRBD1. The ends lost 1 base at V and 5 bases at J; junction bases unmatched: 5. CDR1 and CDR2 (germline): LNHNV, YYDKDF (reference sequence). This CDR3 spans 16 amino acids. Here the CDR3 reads CATSRVSGTGDQPQHF. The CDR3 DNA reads TGTGCCACCAGCAGAGTTAGCGGGACAGGGGATCAGCCCCAGCATTTT.

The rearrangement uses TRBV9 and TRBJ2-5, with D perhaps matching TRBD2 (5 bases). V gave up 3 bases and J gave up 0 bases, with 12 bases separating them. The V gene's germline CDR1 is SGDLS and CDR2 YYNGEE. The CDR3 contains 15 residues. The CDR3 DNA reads TGTGCCAGCAGCGCACAACAGCGGTACCAAGAGACCCAGTACTTC. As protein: CASSAQQRYQETQYF. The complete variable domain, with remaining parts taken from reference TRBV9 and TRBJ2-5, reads DSGVTQTPKHLITATGQRVTLRCSPRSGDLSVYWYQQSLDQGLQFLIQYYNGEERAKGNILERFSAQQFPDLHSELNLSSLELGDSALYFCASSAQQRYQETQYFGPGTRLLVL.

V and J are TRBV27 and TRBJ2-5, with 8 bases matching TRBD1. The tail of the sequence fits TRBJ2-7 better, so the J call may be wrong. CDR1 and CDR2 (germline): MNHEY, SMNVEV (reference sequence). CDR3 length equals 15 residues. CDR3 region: CASSLGQGALGEQYF. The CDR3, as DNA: TGTGCCAGCAGTTTGGGTCAGGGGGCGCTTGGCGAGCAGTACTTC.

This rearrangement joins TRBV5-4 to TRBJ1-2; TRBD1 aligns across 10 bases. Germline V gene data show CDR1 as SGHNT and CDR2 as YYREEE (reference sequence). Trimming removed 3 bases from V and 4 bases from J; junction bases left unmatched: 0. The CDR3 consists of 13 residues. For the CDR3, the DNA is TGTGCCAGCAGCTGGACAGGGGGCTATGGCTACACCTTC. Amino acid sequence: CASSWTGGYGYTF.

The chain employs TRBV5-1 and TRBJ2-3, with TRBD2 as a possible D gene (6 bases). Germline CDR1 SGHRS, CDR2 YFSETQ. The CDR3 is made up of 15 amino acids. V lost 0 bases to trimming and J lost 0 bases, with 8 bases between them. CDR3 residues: CASSLDGTSTDTQYF. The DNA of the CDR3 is TGCGCCAGCAGCTTGGATGGGACTAGCACAGATACGCAGTATTTT.

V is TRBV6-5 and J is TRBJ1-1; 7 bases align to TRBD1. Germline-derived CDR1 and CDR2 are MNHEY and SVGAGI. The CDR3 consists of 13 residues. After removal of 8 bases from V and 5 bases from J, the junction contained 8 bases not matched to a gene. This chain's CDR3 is CASRGQGGTEAFF. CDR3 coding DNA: TGTGCCAGCCGGGGGCAGGGGGGTACTGAAGCTTTCTTT.

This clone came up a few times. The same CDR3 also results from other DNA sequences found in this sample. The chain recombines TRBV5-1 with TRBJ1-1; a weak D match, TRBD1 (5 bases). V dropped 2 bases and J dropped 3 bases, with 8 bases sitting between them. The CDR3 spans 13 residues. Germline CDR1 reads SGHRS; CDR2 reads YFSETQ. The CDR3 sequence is CASSFGGDTEAFF. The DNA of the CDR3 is TGCGCCAGCAGCTTTGGGGGGGACACTGAAGCTTTCTTT.

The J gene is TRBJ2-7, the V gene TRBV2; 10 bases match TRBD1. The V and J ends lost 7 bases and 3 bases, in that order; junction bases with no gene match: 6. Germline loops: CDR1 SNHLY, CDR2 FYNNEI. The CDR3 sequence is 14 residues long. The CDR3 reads CASTIDRGLYEQYF. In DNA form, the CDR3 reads TGTGCCAGCACCATAGACAGGGGGCTCTACGAGCAGTACTTC.

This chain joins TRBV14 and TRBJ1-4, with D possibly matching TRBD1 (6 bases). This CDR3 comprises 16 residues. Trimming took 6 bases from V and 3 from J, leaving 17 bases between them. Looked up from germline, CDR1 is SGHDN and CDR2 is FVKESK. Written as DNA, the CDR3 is TGTGCCAGCAGTCGCCTCTCCAGGGGAGCTAATGAAAAACTGTTTTTT. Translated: CASSRLSRGANEKLFF.

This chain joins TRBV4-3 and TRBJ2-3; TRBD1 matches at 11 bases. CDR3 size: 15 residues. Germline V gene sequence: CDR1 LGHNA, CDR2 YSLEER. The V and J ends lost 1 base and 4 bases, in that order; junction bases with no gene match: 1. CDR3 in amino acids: CASSQGTGGPDTQYF. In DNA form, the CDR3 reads TGCGCCAGCAGCCAAGGGACAGGGGGCCCAGATACGCAGTATTTT.

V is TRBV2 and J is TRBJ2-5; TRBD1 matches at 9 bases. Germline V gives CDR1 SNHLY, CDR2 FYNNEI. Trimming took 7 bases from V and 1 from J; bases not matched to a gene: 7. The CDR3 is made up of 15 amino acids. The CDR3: CASTQDRGLQETQYF. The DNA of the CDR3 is TGTGCCAGCACCCAGGACAGGGGCCTCCAAGAGACCCAGTACTTC.

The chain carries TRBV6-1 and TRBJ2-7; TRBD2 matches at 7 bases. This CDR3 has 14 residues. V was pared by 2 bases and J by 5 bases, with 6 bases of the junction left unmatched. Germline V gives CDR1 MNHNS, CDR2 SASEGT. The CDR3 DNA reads TGTGCCAGCAGTGAACAGGGAGGGAATGACGAGCAGTACTTC. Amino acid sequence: CASSEQGGNDEQYF.

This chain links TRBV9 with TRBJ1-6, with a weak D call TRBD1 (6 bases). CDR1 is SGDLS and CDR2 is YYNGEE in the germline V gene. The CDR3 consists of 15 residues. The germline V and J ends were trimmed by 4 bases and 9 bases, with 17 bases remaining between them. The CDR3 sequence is CASSLTGTLSSPLHF. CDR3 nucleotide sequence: TGTGCCAGCAGCCTAACCGGGACACTAAGTTCACCCCTCCACTTT.

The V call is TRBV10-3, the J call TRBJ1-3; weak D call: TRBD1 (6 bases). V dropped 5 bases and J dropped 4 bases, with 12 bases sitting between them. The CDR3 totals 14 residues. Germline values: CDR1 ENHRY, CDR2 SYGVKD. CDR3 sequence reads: CAISFGRGGNTIYF. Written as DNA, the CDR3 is TGTGCCATCAGTTTCGGCAGGGGAGGAAACACCATATATTTT.

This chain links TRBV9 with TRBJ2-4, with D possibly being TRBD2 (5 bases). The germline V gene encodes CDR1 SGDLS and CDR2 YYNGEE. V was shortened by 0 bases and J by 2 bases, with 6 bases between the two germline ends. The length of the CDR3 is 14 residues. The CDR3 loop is CASSVGGSKNIQYF. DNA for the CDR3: TGTGCCAGCAGCGTAGGAGGGTCCAAAAACATTCAGTACTTC.

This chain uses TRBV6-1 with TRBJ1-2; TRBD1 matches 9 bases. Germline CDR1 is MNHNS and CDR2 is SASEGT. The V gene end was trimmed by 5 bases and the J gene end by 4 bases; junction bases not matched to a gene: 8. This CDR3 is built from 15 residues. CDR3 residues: CASSLGTGSAYGYTF. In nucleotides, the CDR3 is TGTGCCAGCAGTCTGGGGACAGGGAGCGCCTATGGCTACACCTTC.

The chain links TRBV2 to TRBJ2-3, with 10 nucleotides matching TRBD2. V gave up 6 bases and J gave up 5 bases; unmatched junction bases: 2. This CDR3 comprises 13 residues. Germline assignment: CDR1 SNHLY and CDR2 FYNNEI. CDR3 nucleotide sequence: TGTGCCAGCAGGGTAGCGGGGGGAGATACGCAGTATTTT. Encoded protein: CASRVAGGDTQYF.

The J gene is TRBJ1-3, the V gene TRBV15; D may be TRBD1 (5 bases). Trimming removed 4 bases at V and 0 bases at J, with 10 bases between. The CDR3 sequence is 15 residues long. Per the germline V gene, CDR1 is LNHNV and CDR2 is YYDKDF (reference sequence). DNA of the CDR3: TGTGCCACCAGCAACAGGCAGAGCTCTGGAAACACCATATATTTT. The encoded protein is CATSNRQSSGNTIYF.

This CDR3 reads CASSPPRRAGGQSNEQFF. CDR3 nucleotides: TGTGCCAGCTCACCTCCACGAAGAGCGGGGGGGCAGTCCAATGAGCAGTTCTTC. V gene TRBV18 combines with J gene TRBJ2-1; 10 nucleotides line up with TRBD2. Germline CDR1 is KGHSH and CDR2 is LQKENI. The V and J ends lost 3 bases and 6 bases, in that order; junction bases with no gene match: 14. CDR3 size: 18 residues. Full variable domain (rest looked up from reference TRBV18 and TRBJ2-1): NAGVMQNPRHLVRRRGQEARLRCSPMKGHSHVYWYRQLPEEGLKFMVYLQKENIIDESGMPKERFSAEFPKEGPSILRIQQVVRGDSAAYFCASSPPRRAGGQSNEQFFGPGTRLTVL.

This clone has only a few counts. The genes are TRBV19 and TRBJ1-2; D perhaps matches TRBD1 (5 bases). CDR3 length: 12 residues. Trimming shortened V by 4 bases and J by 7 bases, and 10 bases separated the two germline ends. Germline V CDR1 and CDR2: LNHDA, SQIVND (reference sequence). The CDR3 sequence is CASSTGLRGYTF. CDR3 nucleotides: TGTGCCAGTAGTACAGGGTTACGTGGCTACACCTTC.